The entry below gives a single T cell receptor (beta chain) sequence along with its context. The data are from a study of blood T cell repertoires in COVID-19. As for the study in general: There were acute and convalescent COVID-19 samples, and they came from the United States, Italy and Spain. The cDNA or gDNA used as material had been derived from T cells, B-cell-depleted T cells, or PBMCs.

Generated by immunoSEQ multiplex PCR, the TCRdb table keeps only in-frame clones and is missing some. The sample comprises approximately 250,000 clones, about 79% of which are singletons, and 2% to 2.5% rests with the top ten. Trimming took 5 bases from V and 2 from J, leaving 16 bases between them. Germline V gene lookup returns CDR1 SGHTA and CDR2 FQGNSA. There are 15 residues in the CDR3. J is TRBJ2-7 and V is TRBV7-2, with D possibly matching TRBD2 (6 bases). Sample: peripheral blood. This TCR was recovered from a man aged 35-49 years who had recovered from COVID-19. The CDR3 nucleotides are TGTGCCAGCAGCCCAGCCGGGACTCCCGCCTACGAGCAGTACTTC. It is translated as CASSPAGTPAYEQYF.